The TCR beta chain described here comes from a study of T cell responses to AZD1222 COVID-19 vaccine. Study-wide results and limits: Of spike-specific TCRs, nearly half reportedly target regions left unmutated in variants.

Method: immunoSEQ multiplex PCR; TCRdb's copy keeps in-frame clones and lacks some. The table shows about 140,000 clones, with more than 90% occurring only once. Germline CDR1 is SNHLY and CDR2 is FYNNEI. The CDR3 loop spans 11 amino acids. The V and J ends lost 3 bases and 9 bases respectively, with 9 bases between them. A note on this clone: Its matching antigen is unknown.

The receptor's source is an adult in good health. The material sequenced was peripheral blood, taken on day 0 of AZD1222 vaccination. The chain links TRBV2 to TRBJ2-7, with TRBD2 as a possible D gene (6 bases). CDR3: CASSDSGRQYF. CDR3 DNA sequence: TGTGCCAGCAGTGACTCCGGGAGGCAGTACTTC. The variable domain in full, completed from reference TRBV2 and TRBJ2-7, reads EPEVTQTPSHQVTQMGQEVILRCVPISNHLYFYWYRQILGQKVEFLVSFYNNEISEKSEIFDDQFSVERPDGSNFTLKIRSTKLEDSAMYFCASSDSGRQYFGPGTRLTVT.